This T cell receptor beta chain appears in the sequencing data of a study of blood T cells in healthy people across ages. Study-level results: With age, beta diversity per million T cells declined roughly linearly, significantly by about 37.

PCR was performed a second time for about 7 to 11 cycles using a sample-barcoded 5' primer and a J-beta primer mix. One entry per CDR3 protein results from TCRdb running MiXCR on the 5' RACE reads. Of approximately 1,000,000 distinct CDR3 sequences in the sample, less than 45% were seen once. In regard to this clonotype: No antigen is known for it.

Sequenced material: blood. This sequence was found in a man younger than 30 in good health.

The CDR3 protein is CASIGQGNTGELFF. For the CDR3, the DNA is TGTGCCAGCATCGGACAGGGGAACACCGGGGAGCTGTTTTTT. The genes are TRBV12-3 or TRBV12-4 and TRBJ2-2; 8 bases are a match to TRBD1. V lost 7 bases to trimming and J lost 1 base; unmatched junction nucleotides: 2. CDR3 length: 14 residues.